This T cell receptor (beta chain) was observed in a study of CD8+ T cells in alopecia areata. Study information: Administration of oral tofacitinib to treated patients was at 5 to 10 mg twice daily. The protocol delivered tofacitinib for 6 to 18 months, then withdrew it for 6 months.

The CDR3 length is 11 residues. Germline V CDR1 and CDR2: DFQATT, SNEGSKA (reference sequence). V was cut by 5 bases and J by 5 bases, with 10 bases left in between. In alopecia areata patients, both lesional scalp punch biopsies and peripheral blood were collected. RNA extraction was followed by reverse transcription into cDNA, which acted as the sequencing template. The data were produced by immunoSEQ multiplex PCR, yet TCRdb's version contains in-frame clones alone and is incomplete. The sample consists of some 170,000 clones, 67% of them appearing once. The sample consisted of CD8+ T cells sorted from blood, taken at week 0. The receptor was isolated from a human donor with alopecia areata. V is TRBV20-1 and J is TRBJ2-7; a possible D gene is TRBD2 (5 bases). CDR3 amino acids: CSASFGNEQYF. The CDR3 DNA reads as TGCAGTGCTTCTTTCGGGAACGAGCAGTACTTC.